This T cell receptor beta chain was profiled in a study of post-analysis software for immune sequencing data. Incorporated into the TCR beta cDNA libraries were unique molecular identifiers, which served to reduce PCR and sequencing biases. MiXCR, run by TCRdb on the PCR reads, gives a single entry per CDR3 protein. The sample comprises some 800,000 distinct CDR3 sequences, approximately 44% of which are singletons, and approximately 5% rests with the top ten. The germline CDR1 and CDR2 sequences are MNHNS and SASEGT. This CDR3 has 13 amino acids. With 6 bases removed from V and 0 bases from J, the gap between germline ends came to 8 bases. This clonotype was detected a few times. What it binds is not known. Findings of the study overall: A few TRBV segments occurring more often in patients than controls included TRBV5-6, TRBV5-1 and TRBV20-1.

Sequenced: blood. This sequence was found in a girl aged 10 to 17 with multiple sclerosis. The chain uses TRBV6-1 and TRBJ1-2; no reliable D call. The CDR3 reads CASSNWANYGYTF. As DNA, the CDR3 is TGTGCCAGCAGCAATTGGGCTAACTATGGCTACACCTTC.